Following are 32 T cell receptor beta chains from one sample sequenced in a study of CXCR3-negative and CXCR3-positive naive CD8 T cells. Points from the study as a whole: CXCR3-positive naive cells had more hydrophobic TRB CDR3s than CXCR3-negative naive cells.

All TRB cDNA libraries came from 5' RACE performed with UMI labels. TCRdb reprocessed the 5' RACE reads and stores each CDR3 protein as one record, lacking DNA. The table lists around 95,000 distinct CDR3 sequences, with roughly 0.99% in the top ten. Their specific antigens are unknown. The sample taken for sequencing was naive CXCR3+ CD8+ T cells from blood. Noted subset: CD45RO-CCR7+CD27+CD95- naive CD8+ T cells expressing CXCR3 (TNR3+). Source of these receptors: a human donor in good health. Some clones in this sample may be carry-over from other donors' samples.

The chain recombines TRBV29-1 with TRBJ2-7; as DNA is missing, the TRBD1 call by TCRdb cannot be tested. The CDR3 loop spans 14 amino acids. Looked up from germline, CDR1 is SQVTM and CDR2 is ANQGSEA. CDR3 loop: CSAISREGPYEQYF.

The rearrangement uses TRBV6-4 and TRBJ2-1; without DNA, the TCRdb call of TRBD1 cannot be checked. The CDR3 extends over 13 amino acids. CDR1 MRHNA and CDR2 SNTAGT come from the germline V gene. Here the CDR3 reads CASSDTGYNEQFF.

The chain carries TRBV7-3 and TRBJ2-1; the D call of TRBD2 rests on TCRdb alone, since no DNA is present to check it. Germline CDR1 is SGHTA and CDR2 is FQGTGA. CDR3 length: 15 residues. CDR3 protein: CASSFSGGAIDEQFF.

The chain carries TRBV12-5 and TRBJ2-5; TCRdb gives TRBD1 as the D gene, but with no DNA this cannot be confirmed. The CDR3 consists of 15 residues. The germline V gene encodes CDR1 LGHNT and CDR2 FRNRAP. The CDR3 is CASGFPTGAKETQYF.

The chain recombines TRBV28 with TRBJ2-7; the D call from TCRdb, TRBD2, cannot be confirmed without DNA. This CDR3 is 11 amino acids long. From germline, CDR1 is MDHEN and CDR2 SYDVKM. The CDR3 is CASGPIYEQYF.

The chain employs TRBV29-1 and TRBJ2-3; TCRdb designates TRBD1, a call that cannot be tested without DNA. Germline V gives CDR1 SQVTM, CDR2 ANQGSEA. The CDR3 spans 13 residues. The CDR3 is CSVVLPREDTQYF.

The chain uses TRBV20-1 and TRBJ2-5; TCRdb proposes TRBD1, but this gene call is untestable without DNA. The CDR3 length is 13 residues. The germline gives CDR1 DFQATT, CDR2 SNEGSKA (reference sequence). CDR3 protein: CSARGTGWETQYF.

V and J are TRBV7-9 and TRBJ2-3; TCRdb's D call, TRBD1, is unchecked because there is no DNA. CDR3 length equals 15 residues. Germline-derived CDR1 and CDR2 are SEHNR and FQNEAQ (reference sequence). CDR3: CASTPTGGPTDTQYF.

The CDR3 spells CASSQEPETQYF. The V gene is TRBV3-1, the J gene TRBJ2-5. The CDR3 totals 12 residues. Looked up from germline, CDR1 is LGHDT and CDR2 is YNNKEL (reference sequence).

V is TRBV5-1 and J is TRBJ2-7. Per germline, CDR1 SGHRS and CDR2 YFSETQ. The CDR3 sequence is 13 residues long. CDR3 loop: CASSYDRSYEQYF. Looking up the rest from reference TRBV5-1 and TRBJ2-7 gives the full variable domain: KAGVTQTPRYLIKTRGQQVTLSCSPISGHRSVSWYQQTPGQGLQFLFEYFSETQRNKGNFPGRFSGRQFSNSRSEMNVSTLELGDSALYLCASSYDRSYEQYFGPGTRLTVT.

The V call is TRBV5-1, the J call TRBJ1-1; the D gene TCRdb calls, TRBD1, cannot be checked with no DNA. This CDR3 has 15 residues. From germline, CDR1 is SGHRS and CDR2 YFSETQ. CDR3 residues: CASSPGQYRNTEAFF.

This chain joins TRBV20-1 and TRBJ2-1; TCRdb gives TRBD2 as the D gene, but with no DNA this cannot be confirmed. The germline gives CDR1 DFQATT, CDR2 SNEGSKA (reference sequence). The CDR3 has 14 amino acids. The CDR3 is CSASPGTSDYEQFF.

This sequence joins TRBV20-1 and TRBJ2-7; the D call of TRBD2 rests on TCRdb alone, since no DNA is present to check it. CDR3 length: 15 amino acids. Per the germline V gene, CDR1 is DFQATT and CDR2 is SNEGSKA (reference sequence). The CDR3 region is CSARGPAGFFYEQYF.

The chain couples TRBV7-2 to TRBJ2-1; TCRdb names TRBD2, which stays unverified in the absence of DNA. CDR1 and CDR2 (germline): SGHTA, FQGNSA. This CDR3 spans 15 amino acids. This CDR3 is CASSSLPGTSYEQFF. Combining the CDR3 with reference TRBV7-2 and TRBJ2-1 gives the whole variable domain GAGVSQSPSNKVTEKGKDVELRCDPISGHTALYWYRQSLGQGLEFLIYFQGNSAPDKSGLPSDRFSAERTGGSVSTLTIQRTQQEDSAVYLCASSSLPGTSYEQFFGPGTRLTVL.

The chain combines TRBV6-5 with TRBJ2-2. The CDR3 loop spans 12 amino acids. CDR1 and CDR2 from the germline V gene are MNHEY and SVGAGI. This chain's CDR3 is CASSYRSGELFF.

The rearrangement joins TRBV28 to TRBJ2-7; TCRdb reports TRBD1, a call that lacks DNA to check it against. CDR3 length: 15 residues. Germline V gene data show CDR1 as MDHEN and CDR2 as SYDVKM. The chain's CDR3 is CASSYRGQTSFEQYF.

The V and J genes are TRBV7-9 and TRBJ2-7. CDR3 size: 15 residues. Per germline, CDR1 SEHNR and CDR2 FQNEAQ (reference sequence). The CDR3 reads CASSLVRRGAYEQYF.

V and J are TRBV2 and TRBJ2-1; no DNA is available, so the TRBD2 call from TCRdb remains unchecked. From germline, CDR1 is SNHLY and CDR2 FYNNEI. This CDR3 is 16 amino acids long. The CDR3 loop reads CASSEEGLTFYNEQFF. Drawing the rest from reference TRBV2 and TRBJ2-1, the complete variable domain is EPEVTQTPSHQVTQMGQEVILRCVPISNHLYFYWYRQILGQKVEFLVSFYNNEISEKSEIFDDQFSVERPDGSNFTLKIRSTKLEDSAMYFCASSEEGLTFYNEQFFGPGTRLTVL.

The chain carries TRBV7-2 and TRBJ2-7; there is no DNA to check the TCRdb D call of TRBD1. Germline V gene lookup returns CDR1 SGHTA and CDR2 FQGNSA. This CDR3 has 15 amino acids. CDR3 loop: CASSLGWGGRDEQYF.

This chain uses TRBV28 with TRBJ2-7; the TCRdb call, TRBD1, lacks DNA for checking. The CDR3 sequence is 14 residues long. In germline, CDR1 is MDHEN, CDR2 SYDVKM. CDR3 protein: CASNGGIRSYEQYF.

The chain has TRBV7-9 and TRBJ2-3; TCRdb's D gene call, TRBD2, goes unchecked for lack of DNA. From germline, CDR1 is SEHNR and CDR2 FQNEAQ (reference sequence). This CDR3 has 15 amino acids. The CDR3 spells CASSFGGEFPDTQYF.

The chain recombines TRBV15 with TRBJ2-1; TCRdb outputs TRBD2, but without DNA this stays unchecked. Germline V gene lookup returns CDR1 LNHNV and CDR2 YYDKDF (reference sequence). CDR3 length: 19 amino acids. This CDR3 reads CATSSPGEASGVPNNEQFF.

The chain employs TRBV4-3 and TRBJ2-2; TCRdb's assignment of TRBD1 cannot be checked, as there is no DNA. CDR1 is LGHNA, CDR2 YSLEER, per germline. This CDR3 is 15 amino acids long. This CDR3 is CASSQDRGGTGELFF.

CDR3 region: CASSLGTDYTF. This rearrangement joins TRBV7-2 to TRBJ1-2; the TCRdb D gene call, TRBD1, has no DNA to confirm it. Germline assignment: CDR1 SGHTA and CDR2 FQGNSA. The CDR3 extends over 11 amino acids.

V usage is TRBV6-2 or TRBV6-3 and J usage is TRBJ2-1; TCRdb lists TRBD2, though no DNA is available to test this call. Germline CDR1 MNHEY, CDR2 SVGEGT. The CDR3 runs 15 residues. CDR3 region: CASSSYPSSAGEQFF.

This chain links TRBV7-9 with TRBJ1-5; TCRdb picks TRBD1, but there is no DNA to check that call. CDR1 is SEHNR, CDR2 FQNEAQ, per germline (reference sequence). The CDR3 consists of 15 residues. CDR3 in amino acids: CASSASGTNNQPQHF.

J is TRBJ2-3 and V is TRBV7-2; TCRdb designates TRBD1, a call that cannot be tested without DNA. This CDR3 is 14 amino acids long. The V gene's germline CDR1 is SGHTA and CDR2 FQGNSA. This chain's CDR3 is CASSSPGQRDTQYF.

This chain uses TRBV19 with TRBJ2-5. The germline gives CDR1 LNHDA, CDR2 SQIVND (reference sequence). This CDR3 has 13 amino acids. The CDR3 region is CASSILMQETQYF.

The chain carries TRBV14 and TRBJ1-2; TCRdb calls TRBD1, which cannot be checked without DNA. CDR3 length: 17 amino acids. The germline V gene has CDR1 SGHDN and CDR2 FVKESK. CDR3 sequence: CASSQGGWTGTGGDYTF.

V gene TRBV7-3 combines with J gene TRBJ2-1; lacking DNA, the TRBD2 call made by TCRdb goes unchecked. Germline V gives CDR1 SGHTA, CDR2 FQGTGA. This CDR3 region has 15 residues. Here the CDR3 reads CASSHSGGPGNEQFF.

The genes are TRBV6-6 and TRBJ2-5. The CDR3 loop spans 12 amino acids. Germline lookup yields CDR1 MNHNY and CDR2 SVGAGI (reference sequence). CDR3 sequence: CASSYPGETQYF.

The chain is built from TRBV7-9 and TRBJ2-7; TCRdb returns TRBD1, unconfirmable since there is no DNA. The CDR3 is 12 amino acids. Per germline, CDR1 SEHNR and CDR2 FQNEAQ (reference sequence). CDR3 sequence: CASKQVSYEQYF. Supplemented by reference TRBV7-9 and TRBJ2-7, the full variable domain reads DTGVSQNPRHKITKRGQNVTFRCDPISEHNRLYWYRQTLGQGPEFLTYFQNEAQLEKSRLLSDRFSAERPKGSFSTLEIQRTEQGDSAMYLCASKQVSYEQYFGPGTRLTVT.